These 3 T cell receptor beta chains originate from one sample sequenced in a study of blood T cell repertoires in COVID-19. Profiling relied on immunoSEQ multiplex PCR, and the TCRdb table lists in-frame clones only, not all of them. The repertoire includes tens of thousands of clones, about nine tenths of them detected once, and 4.9% sits in the top ten. Sequencing used peripheral blood. The source of these receptors is a man aged 50 to 60 with active or convalescent COVID-19.

The chain is built from TRBV10-3 and TRBJ1-3, with TRBD1 identical over 7 bases. Germline lookup yields CDR1 ENHRY and CDR2 SYGVKD. After removal of 6 bases from V and 1 base from J, the junction contained 9 bases not matched to a gene. The CDR3 spans 16 residues. This CDR3 is CAIRGTVPYSGNTIYF. CDR3 DNA: TGTGCCATCAGGGGGACAGTACCTTATTCTGGAAACACCATATATTTT.

This clone was seen just once. The chain joins TRBV7-2 to TRBJ2-3, with TRBD1 identical over 7 bases. J lost 1 base, V lost 4 bases, and 5 bases had no gene match. The CDR3 totals 15 residues. Germline CDR1 and CDR2: SGHTA and FQGNSA. The CDR3: CASSYSGTGTDTQYF. The CDR3 region has the DNA TGTGCCAGCAGCTATTCCGGGACAGGCACAGATACGCAGTATTTT. Full variable domain (rest looked up from reference TRBV7-2 and TRBJ2-3): GAGVSQSPSNKVTEKGKDVELRCDPISGHTALYWYRQSLGQGLEFLIYFQGNSAPDKSGLPSDRFSAERTGGSVSTLTIQRTQQEDSAVYLCASSYSGTGTDTQYFGPGTRLTVL.

The chain carries TRBV3-1 (or the pseudogene TRBV3-2) and TRBJ1-1; tentatively, D is TRBD1 (5 bases). Germline V gene lookup returns CDR1 LGHDT and CDR2 YNNKEL (reference sequence). The CDR3 sequence is 13 residues long. V lost 4 bases and J 3 bases, leaving 9 bases between the germline ends. The CDR3: CASSRQRDTEAFF. CDR3 nucleotides: TGTGCCAGCAGCCGACAGCGGGACACTGAAGCTTTCTTT.